The clone carrying this TCR beta chain was seen ten or more times. It was RNA transcripts that yielded the amplified TCR beta CDR3 regions. First-round RT-PCR with HTBI primers amplified the TCR CDR3 region. TCRdb independently ran MiXCR on the multiplex PCR reads; one entry per CDR3 protein. The data hold about 500,000 distinct CDR3 sequences, with over 15% observed a single time. Germline V gene lookup returns CDR1 MNHNS and CDR2 SASEGT. CDR3 size: 15 residues. The J segment lost 6 bases and the V segment lost 3 bases, leaving 2 bases of the junction unmatched. These data are taken from a study of T cells in Graves' hyperthyroidism and ophthalmopathy.

The chain employs TRBV6-1 and TRBJ2-3; 14 bases agree with TRBD2. The clonotype originates from a young woman with Graves' hyperthyroidism. Sample: blood. The CDR3 nucleotides read TGTGCCAGCAGTGAGACTAGCGGGAGGGCTGATACGCAGTATTTT. Protein product: CASSETSGRADTQYF.